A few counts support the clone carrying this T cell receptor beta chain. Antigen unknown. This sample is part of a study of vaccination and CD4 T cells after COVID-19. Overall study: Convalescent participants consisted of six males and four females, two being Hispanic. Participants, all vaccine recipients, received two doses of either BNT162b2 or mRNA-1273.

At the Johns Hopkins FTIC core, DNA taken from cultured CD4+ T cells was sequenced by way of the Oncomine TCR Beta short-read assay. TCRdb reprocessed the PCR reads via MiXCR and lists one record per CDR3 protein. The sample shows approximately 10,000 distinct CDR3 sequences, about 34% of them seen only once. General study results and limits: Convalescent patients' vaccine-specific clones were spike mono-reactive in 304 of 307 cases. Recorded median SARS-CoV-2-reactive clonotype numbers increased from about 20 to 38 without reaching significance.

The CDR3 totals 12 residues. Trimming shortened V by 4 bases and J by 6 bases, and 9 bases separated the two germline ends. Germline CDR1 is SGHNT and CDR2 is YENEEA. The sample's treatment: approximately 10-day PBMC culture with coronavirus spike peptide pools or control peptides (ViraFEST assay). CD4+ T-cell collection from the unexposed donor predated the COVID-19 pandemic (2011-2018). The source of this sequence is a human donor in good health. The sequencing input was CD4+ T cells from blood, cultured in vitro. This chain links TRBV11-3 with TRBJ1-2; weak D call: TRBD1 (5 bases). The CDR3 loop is CASSSGRDGYTF. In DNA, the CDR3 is TGTGCCAGCAGCTCGGGGCGGGATGGCTACACCTTC.